These T cell receptor beta chains were read from a single sample in a study of OX40 agonist ivuxolimab in advanced cancers. Repertoires were generated with immunoSEQ multiplex PCR, while TCRdb's copy carries only in-frame clones and drops some. The table lists 65,000 to 75,000 clones, 82% of them singletons. The sequencing used CD4+ or CD8+ T cells sorted from blood, collected in a trial of the OX40 agonist ivuxolimab. The origin of the receptors is an adult with an advanced solid tumor such as melanoma, head and neck, liver or kidney cancer. Each CDR3 is given with its conserved first and last residue. The order of the fields is CDR3 length, clone size, D gene, J gene, V gene, CDR3 protein, CDR3 DNA. A D gene is named only where the DNA matches it firmly. Only some rows state a clone size, as once, few, many or a class for expanded clones.

CDR3 length: 17
clone size: -
D gene: -
J gene: TRBJ2-3
V gene: TRBV28
CDR3 protein: CASIPGWGSRSTDTQYF
CDR3 DNA: TGTGCCAGCATCCCTGGGTGGGGGAGCCGCAGCACAGATACGCAGTATTTT

CDR3 length: 16
clone size: -
D gene: TRBD1
J gene: TRBJ2-3
V gene: TRBV7-9
CDR3 protein: CASSMDRVGTTDTQYF
CDR3 DNA: TGTGCCAGCAGCATGGACAGGGTCGGGACCACAGATACGCAGTATTTT

CDR3 length: 14
clone size: -
D gene: -
J gene: TRBJ2-1
V gene: TRBV2
CDR3 protein: CASGRKQTGSVQFF
CDR3 DNA: TGTGCCAGCGGAAGGAAACAGACAGGCTCTGTCCAGTTCTTC

CDR3 length: 16
clone size: -
D gene: -
J gene: TRBJ2-7
V gene: TRBV4-3
CDR3 protein: CASSQGRVSPPYEQYF
CDR3 DNA: TGCGCCAGCAGCCAAGGAAGGGTCTCCCCGCCCTACGAGCAGTACTTC

CDR3 length: 13
clone size: -
D gene: -
J gene: TRBJ1-1
V gene: TRBV6-5
CDR3 protein: CASTARQNTEAFF
CDR3 DNA: TGTGCCAGCACTGCTCGGCAGAACACTGAAGCTTTCTTT

CDR3 length: 16
clone size: -
D gene: TRBD2
J gene: TRBJ2-3
V gene: TRBV28
CDR3 protein: CASSSRGGSSVDMQYF
CDR3 DNA: TGTGCCAGCAGTTCCCGGGGGGGCTCGTCGGTAGATATGCAGTATTTT

CDR3 length: 14
clone size: -
D gene: -
J gene: TRBJ2-7
V gene: TRBV19
CDR3 protein: CASSIEPGSNEQYF
CDR3 DNA: TGTGCCAGTAGTATAGAGCCAGGGAGCAACGAGCAGTACTTC

CDR3 length: 17
clone size: once
D gene: -
J gene: TRBJ2-3
V gene: TRBV4-3
CDR3 protein: CASSQDIGVVSTDTQYF
CDR3 DNA: TGCGCCAGCAGCCAAGATATAGGGGTCGTTAGCACAGATACGCAGTATTTT

CDR3 length: 13
clone size: -
D gene: -
J gene: TRBJ1-1
V gene: TRBV29-1
CDR3 protein: CSVVGPMNTEAFF
CDR3 DNA: TGCAGCGTTGTGGGGCCTATGAACACTGAAGCTTTCTTT

CDR3 length: 13
clone size: -
D gene: -
J gene: TRBJ1-1
V gene: TRBV5-1
CDR3 protein: CASSWAGNTEAFF
CDR3 DNA: TGCGCCAGCAGCTGGGCAGGGAACACTGAAGCTTTCTTT

CDR3 length: 16
clone size: -
D gene: -
J gene: TRBJ1-2
V gene: TRBV28
CDR3 protein: CASTPAGDWVDYGYTF
CDR3 DNA: TGTGCCAGCACCCCCGCCGGGGACTGGGTAGACTATGGCTACACCTTC

CDR3 length: 14
clone size: -
D gene: -
J gene: TRBJ1-5
V gene: TRBV5-1
CDR3 protein: CASSLIGGDQPQHF
CDR3 DNA: TGCGCCAGCAGCTTGATTGGGGGTGATCAGCCCCAGCATTTT

CDR3 length: 14
clone size: -
D gene: -
J gene: TRBJ2-5
V gene: TRBV11-3
CDR3 protein: CASSRNDRGETQYF
CDR3 DNA: TGTGCCAGCAGCCGAAACGACCGAGGAGAGACCCAGTACTTC

CDR3 length: 17
clone size: -
D gene: -
J gene: TRBJ2-6
V gene: TRBV2
CDR3 protein: CASRGPSRGLGANVLTF
CDR3 DNA: TGTGCCAGCAGGGGGCCATCTAGGGGACTGGGGGCCAACGTCCTGACTTTC

CDR3 length: 19
clone size: -
D gene: TRBD1
J gene: TRBJ1-3
V gene: TRBV7-9
CDR3 protein: CASSLSWWTGPSSGNTIYF
CDR3 DNA: TGTGCCAGCAGCTTAAGTTGGTGGACAGGGCCTTCTTCTGGAAACACCATATATTTT

CDR3 length: 15
clone size: -
D gene: -
J gene: TRBJ1-4
V gene: TRBV28
CDR3 protein: CASSLDEVRSEKLFF
CDR3 DNA: TGTGCCAGCAGTTTAGACGAGGTACGGAGTGAAAAACTGTTTTTT

CDR3 length: 17
clone size: -
D gene: -
J gene: TRBJ1-5
V gene: TRBV19
CDR3 protein: CASSIDGQTNPFRPQHF
CDR3 DNA: TGTGCCAGTAGTATAGATGGGCAAACCAACCCGTTTCGGCCCCAGCATTTT

CDR3 length: 17
clone size: few
D gene: TRBD1
J gene: TRBJ2-6
V gene: TRBV4-1
CDR3 protein: CASSQGQGVTGANVLTF
CDR3 DNA: TGCGCCAGCAGCCAAGGACAGGGGGTTACTGGGGCCAACGTCCTGACTTTC

CDR3 length: 14
clone size: -
D gene: -
J gene: TRBJ1-1
V gene: TRBV21-1
CDR3 protein: CASSKGGLDTEAFF
CDR3 DNA: TGTGCCAGCAGCAAAGGGGGTTTGGACACTGAAGCTTTCTTT

CDR3 length: 15
clone size: -
D gene: TRBD1
J gene: TRBJ2-3
V gene: TRBV6-6
CDR3 protein: CASSYSGTGTDTQYF
CDR3 DNA: TGTGCCAGCAGTTACTCGGGGACAGGGACAGATACGCAGTATTTT

CDR3 length: 14
clone size: -
D gene: -
J gene: TRBJ2-1
V gene: TRBV5-8
CDR3 protein: CASSFGPDYNEQFF
CDR3 DNA: TGTGCCAGCAGCTTCGGGCCAGACTACAATGAGCAGTTCTTC

CDR3 length: 14
clone size: -
D gene: TRBD1
J gene: TRBJ1-1
V gene: TRBV29-1
CDR3 protein: CSACTGRGASEAFF
CDR3 DNA: TGCAGCGCATGTACCGGCAGGGGGGCTTCTGAAGCTTTCTTT

CDR3 length: 15
clone size: -
D gene: -
J gene: TRBJ2-3
V gene: TRBV4-2
CDR3 protein: CASSPLRQGEATQYF
CDR3 DNA: TGTGCCAGCAGCCCCCTTCGGCAGGGAGAAGCTACGCAGTATTTT

CDR3 length: 15
clone size: once
D gene: -
J gene: TRBJ1-6
V gene: TRBV14
CDR3 protein: CASSQQSMGNSPLHF
CDR3 DNA: TGTGCCAGCAGCCAGCAGTCAATGGGCAATTCACCCCTCCACTTT

CDR3 length: 13
clone size: -
D gene: -
J gene: TRBJ1-5
V gene: TRBV5-5
CDR3 protein: CASSLILDQPQHF
CDR3 DNA: TGTGCCAGCAGCTTGATATTGGATCAGCCCCAGCATTTT

CDR3 length: 15
clone size: -
D gene: -
J gene: TRBJ2-3
V gene: TRBV19
CDR3 protein: CASSIQGIRTDTQYF
CDR3 DNA: TGTGCCAGTAGTATCCAGGGGATTCGAACAGATACGCAGTATTTT